This T cell receptor beta chain derives from a study of control samples from healthy donors and cancer patients. The germline gives CDR1 MNHEY, CDR2 SMNVEV (reference sequence). V was clipped by 3 bases and J by 3 bases, with 9 bases between them. The CDR3 runs to 13 residues. Assay used: immunoSEQ multiplex PCR; TCRdb lists only in-frame clones, some missing. The table lists over 100,000 clones, roughly 92% of them singletons. The source is a man between 18 and 29 years old in good health. Sequencing was performed on blood. This chain joins TRBV27 and TRBJ2-7; no clear D gene. The CDR3 sequence is CASSFGSVYEQYF. For the CDR3, the DNA is TGTGCCAGCAGTTTTGGGTCCGTCTACGAGCAGTACTTC.